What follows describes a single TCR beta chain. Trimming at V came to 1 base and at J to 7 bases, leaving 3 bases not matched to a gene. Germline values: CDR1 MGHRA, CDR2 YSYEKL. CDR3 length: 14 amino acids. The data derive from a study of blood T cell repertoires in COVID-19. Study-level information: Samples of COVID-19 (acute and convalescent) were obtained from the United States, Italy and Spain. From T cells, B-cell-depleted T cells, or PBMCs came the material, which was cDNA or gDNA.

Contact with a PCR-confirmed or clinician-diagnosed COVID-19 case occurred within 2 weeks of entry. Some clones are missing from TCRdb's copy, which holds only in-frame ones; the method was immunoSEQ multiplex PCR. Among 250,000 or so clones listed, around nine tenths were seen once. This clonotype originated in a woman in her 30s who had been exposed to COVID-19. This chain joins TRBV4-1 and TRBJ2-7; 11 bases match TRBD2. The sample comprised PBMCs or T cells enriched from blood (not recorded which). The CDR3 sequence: CASSQGPSGREQYF. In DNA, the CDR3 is TGCGCCAGCAGCCAAGGCCCTAGCGGGAGGGAGCAGTACTTC.